A single sample gave rise to the 15 T cell receptor beta chains below, sequenced in a study of blood T cell repertoires in COVID-19. The table came from immunoSEQ multiplex PCR; TCRdb's copy has only in-frame clones and leaves some out. The repertoire holds over 200,000 clones, approximately 83% seen once, with around 30% in the top ten. Sequencing used peripheral blood. Every receptor here comes from a man in his forties or fifties with acute or convalescent COVID-19.

The V and J genes are TRBV2 and TRBJ2-2, with D possibly TRBD2 on 5 matching bases. In germline, CDR1 is SNHLY, CDR2 FYNNEI. The CDR3 runs 14 residues. Trimming took 7 bases from V and 4 from J, leaving 13 bases between them. The CDR3 reads CASMWESGTGELFF. DNA for the CDR3: TGTGCCAGCATGTGGGAGTCGGGCACCGGGGAGCTGTTTTTT.

Details on this clone: At one boundary the junction diverges from the germline segment, which might be a read error. V gene TRBV19 combines with J gene TRBJ2-4; tentatively, D is TRBD2 (5 bases). Germline loops: CDR1 LNHDA, CDR2 SQIVND (reference sequence). The CDR3 loop spans 13 amino acids. The CDR3 nucleotides are TGTGCCAGTAGTATAGCGGGAAAAAGCATTCAGTACTTC. Translation: CASSIAGKSIQYF.

This clone was recorded a few times. The J gene is TRBJ2-5, the V gene TRBV28; TRBD1 might be the D (5 bases). The CDR3 runs to 15 residues. Germline V gene lookup returns CDR1 MDHEN and CDR2 SYDVKM. Trimming shortened V by 6 bases and J by 5 bases, and 19 bases separated the two germline ends. CDR3 nucleotide sequence: TGTGCCAGCAGGCCGTCTGGGCAGGGCGAGGAGACCCAGTACTTC. It is translated as CASRPSGQGEETQYF.

The chain combines TRBV27 with TRBJ1-2, with a weak D call TRBD1 (6 bases). V gave up 6 bases and J gave up 0 bases, with 11 bases separating them. Germline V gives CDR1 MNHEY, CDR2 SMNVEV (reference sequence). The CDR3 contains 14 residues. CDR3 residues: CASSLDRTNYGYTF. CDR3 coding DNA: TGTGCCAGCAGCCTCGACAGGACTAACTATGGCTACACCTTC.

V gene TRBV25-1 combines with J gene TRBJ1-2, with D hard to call. The CDR3 has 13 residues. V was trimmed by 6 bases and J by 4 bases, leaving 12 bases between them. Germline V gives CDR1 MGHDK, CDR2 SYGVNS. CDR3 in amino acids: CASRSLEGYGYTF. CDR3 nucleotides: TGTGCCAGCAGAAGTCTCGAGGGCTATGGCTACACCTTC.

The chain links TRBV7-8 to TRBJ1-2, with 12 nucleotides matching TRBD1. The CDR3 consists of 13 residues. Germline V gene lookup returns CDR1 SGHVS and CDR2 FQNEAQ. Unmatched junction bases numbered 2, after V lost 5 bases and J lost 7 bases. CDR3 residues: CASSRDRGLGYTF. As DNA, the CDR3 is TGTGCCAGCAGCCGGGACAGGGGGCTTGGCTACACCTTC.

The V and J genes are TRBV2 and TRBJ1-2, with 10 bases lining up with TRBD1. The CDR3 runs 16 residues. J gave up 6 bases and V 6 bases, and 13 bases lay outside the gene matches. Germline CDR1 SNHLY, CDR2 FYNNEI. This chain's CDR3 is CASSPTTTGGVNGYTF. CDR3 DNA sequence: TGTGCCAGCAGCCCAACTACGACAGGGGGCGTGAATGGCTACACCTTC.

The CDR3 protein is CASRKGQNTGELFF. CDR3 nucleotides: TGTGCCAGCCGCAAGGGACAGAACACCGGGGAGCTGTTTTTT. The chain combines TRBV6-5 with TRBJ2-2; the D gene is possibly TRBD1 (6 bases). The CDR3 length is 14 residues. Germline assignment: CDR1 MNHEY and CDR2 SVGAGI. Trimming took off 8 bases at V and 1 base at J, with 11 bases between the two ends.

This clone was counted between two and nine times. This chain joins TRBV28 and TRBJ1-1; 8 bases map to TRBD1. Germline loops: CDR1 MDHEN, CDR2 SYDVKM. The CDR3 is 14 residues long. The V and J ends lost 5 bases and 3 bases, in that order; junction bases with no gene match: 5. CDR3 in amino acids: CASSEDRADTEAFF. In DNA form, the CDR3 reads TGTGCCAGCAGTGAGGACAGGGCGGACACTGAAGCTTTCTTT.

V is TRBV3-1 (or the pseudogene TRBV3-2) and J is TRBJ2-3; D is unclear. V was cut by 6 bases and J by 4 bases, with 8 bases left in between. This CDR3 comprises 12 residues. CDR1 and CDR2 (germline): LGHDT, YNNKEL (reference sequence). The CDR3 protein is CASSATADTQYF. In DNA, the CDR3 is TGTGCCAGCAGTGCCACTGCAGATACGCAGTATTTT.

This clone was counted once. Compared with germline, one end of the junction differs, possibly owing to a read error. CDR3 protein: CASSLVLHQETQYF. DNA of the CDR3: TGTGCCAGCAGCTTAGTTCTCCACCAGGAGACCCAGTACTTC. The chain carries TRBV7-2 and TRBJ2-5, with no clear D. CDR3 size: 14 residues. Germline loops: CDR1 SGHTA, CDR2 FQGNSA.

This clone was seen only a few times. The rearrangement joins TRBV29-1 to TRBJ2-7; the D gene is possibly TRBD1 (5 bases). V lost 7 bases and J 3 bases, leaving 16 bases between the germline ends. The V gene's germline CDR1 is SQVTM and CDR2 ANQGSEA. The CDR3 is 13 amino acids. The CDR3 here is CSGQGGSDYEQYF. CDR3 bases: TGCAGCGGTCAGGGCGGAAGTGACTACGAGCAGTACTTC.

J is TRBJ1-5 and V is TRBV7-2; D ambiguous. Germline values: CDR1 SGHTA, CDR2 FQGNSA. The CDR3 loop spans 12 amino acids. V shed 4 bases and J shed 4 bases, with 5 bases lying between them. The CDR3 region is CASSSLNQPQHF. The CDR3 DNA follows: TGTGCCAGCAGCTCCCTTAATCAGCCCCAGCATTTT.

The chain carries TRBV5-1 and TRBJ1-1; 9 nucleotides line up with TRBD1. V was clipped by 4 bases and J by 1 base; unmatched bases: 5. This CDR3 has 15 amino acids. Germline CDR1 is SGHRS and CDR2 is YFSETQ. CDR3 in amino acids: CASSLGQGPNTEAFF. DNA of the CDR3: TGCGCCAGCAGCCTAGGACAGGGGCCGAACACTGAAGCTTTCTTT.

The chain joins TRBV10-2 to TRBJ1-4; no clear D. The length of the CDR3 is 14 residues. Germline CDR1 reads WSHSY; CDR2 reads SAAADI. V was trimmed by 2 bases and J by 8 bases, leaving 12 bases between them. The chain's CDR3 is CASSETVSGEKLFF. Here the CDR3 DNA reads TGCGCCAGCAGTGAGACAGTGAGCGGCGAAAAACTGTTTTTT.